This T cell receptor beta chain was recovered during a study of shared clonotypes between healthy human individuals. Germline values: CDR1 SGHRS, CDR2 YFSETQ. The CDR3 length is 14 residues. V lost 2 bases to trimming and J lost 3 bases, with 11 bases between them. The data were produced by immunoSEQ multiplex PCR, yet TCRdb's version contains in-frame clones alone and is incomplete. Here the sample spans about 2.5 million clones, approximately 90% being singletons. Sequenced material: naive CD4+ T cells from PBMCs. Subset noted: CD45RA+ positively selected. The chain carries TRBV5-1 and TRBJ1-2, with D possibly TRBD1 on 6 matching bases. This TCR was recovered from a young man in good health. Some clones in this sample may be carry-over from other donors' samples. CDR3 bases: TGCGCCAGCAGCTTAACGACAGGAGACTATGGCTACACCTTC. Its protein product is CASSLTTGDYGYTF.